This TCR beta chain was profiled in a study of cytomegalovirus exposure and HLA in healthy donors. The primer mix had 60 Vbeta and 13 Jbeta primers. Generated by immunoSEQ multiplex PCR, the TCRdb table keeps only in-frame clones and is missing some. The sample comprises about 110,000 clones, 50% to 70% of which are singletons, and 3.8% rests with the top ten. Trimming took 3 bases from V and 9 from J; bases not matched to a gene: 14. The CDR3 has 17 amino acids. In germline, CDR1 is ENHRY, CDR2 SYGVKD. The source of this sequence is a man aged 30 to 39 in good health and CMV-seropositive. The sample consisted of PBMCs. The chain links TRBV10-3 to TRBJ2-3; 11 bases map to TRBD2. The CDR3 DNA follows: TGTGCCATCAGTGACCCTACTAGCGGGGGTTCCCCAGGGACGCAGTATTTT. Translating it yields CAISDPTSGGSPGTQYF.